These 30 T cell receptor beta chains came from one sample sequenced in a study of PD-1 blockade in classical Hodgkin lymphoma (dated by TCRdb to about 2020). Sample time point, as interpreted from the label and publication: cycle 4 day 1 (C4D1), after five to seven weeks of nivolumab. Relapse after autologous stem cell transplantation had occurred in all trial patients, and cohorts A, B and C were distinguished by prior brentuximab vedotin exposure. The library was produced with the immunoSEQ multiplex PCR assay. TCRdb obtained this table from immuneACCESS and retained in-frame rearrangements with V and J assigned. These tables miss some clones; where compared with another copy, unresolved V genes account for less than half of the shortfall, and the remainder is unexplained. The table for this sample lists roughly 100,000 clones; approximately 90% of them were counted only once. The top ten clones comprise over 15% of the sample.

The source material was peripheral blood mononuclear cells (PBMCs), sampled before the fourth cycle of nivolumab. These receptor sequences come from a human donor with classical Hodgkin lymphoma.

The chain links TRBV14 to TRBJ1-4; D might be TRBD1 (6 bases). Trimming left V 7 bases short and J 8 bases short, with 11 bases between. CDR1 is SGHDN, CDR2 FVKESK, per germline. The CDR3 covers 12 residues. The CDR3 DNA sequence: TGTGCCAGCATGGGGGCCTCGGAAAAACTGTTTTTT. This encodes CASMGASEKLFF.

The chain carries TRBV10-2 and TRBJ2-7; unclear D gene. Between the trimmed V and J ends, which lost 4 bases and 6 bases, there was a span of 19 bases. Germline V gives CDR1 WSHSY, CDR2 SAAADI. CDR3 length equals 15 residues. The CDR3 spells CASSGEGSNSREQYF. The CDR3, as DNA: TGCGCCAGCAGTGGGGAAGGTTCCAACTCTCGCGAGCAGTACTTC.

The V gene is TRBV4-1, the J gene TRBJ2-7; D perhaps matches TRBD1 (5 bases). The CDR3 runs to 15 residues. Trimming stripped 0 bases from V and 0 bases from J, with 9 bases between. CDR1 is MGHRA and CDR2 is YSYEKL in the germline V gene. The CDR3 nucleotides are TGCGCCAGCAGCCAAGAGGGGCGCGGCTCCTACGAGCAGTACTTC. It is translated as CASSQEGRGSYEQYF.

The rearrangement links TRBV6-1 to TRBJ1-2; the D gene is possibly TRBD1 (6 bases). Germline V gene sequence: CDR1 MNHNS, CDR2 SASEGT. The CDR3 has 17 amino acids. V gave up 4 bases and J gave up 7 bases, with 25 bases separating them. CDR3 sequence: CASSAGAERSKGVGYTF. The CDR3 DNA reads TGTGCCAGCAGTGCCGGCGCTGAGAGATCTAAGGGGGTTGGCTACACCTTC.

The chain recombines TRBV5-4 with TRBJ2-3; TRBD1 agrees at 7 bases. Germline V gene lookup returns CDR1 SGHNT and CDR2 YYREEE (reference sequence). Trimming cost V 2 bases and J 9 bases; bases outside gene matches: 6. The CDR3 runs 13 residues. The CDR3 nucleotides read TGTGCCAGCAGCTTCGACAGGGCTGGGACGCAGTATTTT. Amino acid sequence: CASSFDRAGTQYF.

The chain uses TRBV19 and TRBJ2-1; D is possibly TRBD2 (6 bases). V lost 1 base to trimming and J lost 6 bases, with 16 bases between them. CDR1 is LNHDA, CDR2 SQIVND, per germline (reference sequence). This CDR3 region has 16 residues. For the CDR3, the DNA is TGTGCCAGTAGTATAGTAGCCCGCGGGAATCCCAATGAGCAGTTCTTC. Protein product: CASSIVARGNPNEQFF.

The genes are TRBV9 and TRBJ2-1; D perhaps matches TRBD2 (5 bases). The CDR3 runs 15 residues. V gave up 3 bases and J gave up 5 bases, with 15 bases separating them. CDR1 and CDR2 (germline): SGDLS, YYNGEE. The CDR3 DNA is TGTGCCAGCAGCGCCCATCCGTACGGGAACAATGAGCAGTTCTTC. Protein: CASSAHPYGNNEQFF.

This clone was recorded once. The rearrangement links TRBV5-1 to TRBJ1-2, with D perhaps matching TRBD1 (6 bases). This CDR3 contains 15 residues. The germline CDR1 and CDR2 sequences are SGHRS and YFSETQ. V was trimmed by 0 bases and J by 0 bases, leaving 9 bases between them. The CDR3 region has the DNA TGCGCCAGCAGCTTGGAGGGGGGAGCTAACTATGGCTACACCTTC. This encodes CASSLEGGANYGYTF.

The chain employs TRBV4-1 and TRBJ2-2; D could derive from TRBD1 or TRBD2 (5 bases each). This CDR3 is 16 amino acids long. The V end was cut by 0 bases, the J end by 4 bases, with 12 bases between. Germline assignment: CDR1 MGHRA and CDR2 YSYEKL. The CDR3 DNA is TGCGCCAGCAGCCAAGAACCGGGGACCTTCACCGGGGAGCTGTTTTTT. It codes for CASSQEPGTFTGELFF.

This chain links TRBV2 with TRBJ2-4; TRBD2 aligns across 9 bases. CDR1 SNHLY and CDR2 FYNNEI come from the germline V gene. V dropped 4 bases and J dropped 6; count of bases not matched to a gene: 7. This CDR3 has 15 amino acids. For the CDR3, the DNA is TGTGCCAGCAGTGGGTCCCTAGCGGGGATAAACATTCAGTACTTC. Encoded protein: CASSGSLAGINIQYF.

The chain joins TRBV28 to TRBJ1-2; possible D gene TRBD1, 6 bases. V lost 5 bases and J lost 3, with 13 bases in between. CDR3 length: 14 amino acids. Germline V gene data show CDR1 as MDHEN and CDR2 as SYDVKM. The CDR3 DNA follows: TGTGCCAGCAGTGCGGTTAAGGGGGACTATGGCTACACCTTC. Translation gives CASSAVKGDYGYTF.

The chain is built from TRBV27 and TRBJ2-7; D is perhaps TRBD1 or TRBD2 (5 bases each). The ends were cut back, 6 bases at V and 4 bases at J, with 13 bases in the middle. The CDR3 loop spans 13 amino acids. Germline V CDR1 and CDR2: MNHEY, SMNVEV (reference sequence). The CDR3 reads CASSSGPGYEQYF. CDR3 DNA: TGTGCCAGCAGCTCGGGGCCAGGGTACGAGCAGTACTTC.

V is TRBV19 and J is TRBJ2-1, with 7 positions matching TRBD2. Losses at the gene ends were 8 bases for V and 3 bases for J; bases not matched to a gene: 4. Per germline, CDR1 LNHDA and CDR2 SQIVND (reference sequence). The CDR3 covers 13 residues. CDR3: CASGREGYNEQFF. The DNA for the CDR3 is TGTGCCAGTGGGAGGGAGGGCTACAATGAGCAGTTCTTC.

The J gene is TRBJ1-1, the V gene TRBV18; 10 bases fit TRBD1. The germline CDR1 and CDR2 sequences are KGHSH and LQKENI. The V segment lost 2 bases and the J segment 11 bases; nucleotides outside the gene matches: 14. The CDR3 sequence is 16 residues long. The CDR3: CASSPKAWTGGMEAFF. The CDR3 DNA is TGTGCCAGCTCACCAAAGGCGTGGACAGGGGGAATGGAGGCTTTCTTT.

The chain uses TRBV7-6 and TRBJ2-7; tentatively, D is TRBD1 (6 bases). Germline V gives CDR1 SGHVS, CDR2 FNYEAQ. V gave up 4 bases and J gave up 4 bases, with 14 bases separating them. The CDR3 extends over 14 amino acids. Written as DNA, the CDR3 is TGTGCCAGCAGCTCGATGGGGGCGCCGTACGAGCAGTACTTC. Its translation: CASSSMGAPYEQYF. The full variable domain, its missing parts supplied by reference TRBV7-6 and TRBJ2-7, is GAGVSQSPRYKVTKRGQDVALRCDPISGHVSLYWYRQALGQGPEFLTYFNYEAQQDKSGLPNDRFSAERPEGSISTLTIQRTEQRDSAMYRCASSSMGAPYEQYFGPGTRLTVT.

V usage is TRBV6-1 and J usage is TRBJ1-5; no clear D gene. With 6 bases removed from V and 4 bases from J, the gap between germline ends came to 4 bases. Germline-derived CDR1 and CDR2 are MNHNS and SASEGT. This CDR3 is built from 11 residues. CDR3 in amino acids: CASSDNQPQHF. In DNA, the CDR3 is TGTGCCAGCAGCGATAATCAGCCCCAGCATTTT.

This clone appeared a few times. The chain is built from TRBV7-2 and TRBJ2-5, with D maybe TRBD2 (5 bases). CDR3 length: 15 residues. Germline CDR1 and CDR2: SGHTA and FQGNSA. The germline V and J ends were trimmed by 5 bases and 4 bases, with 17 bases remaining between them. The CDR3 is CASSATPIRGETQYF. The CDR3 DNA reads as TGTGCCAGCAGCGCAACACCCATCCGGGGAGAGACCCAGTACTTC. The full variable domain, its missing parts supplied by reference TRBV7-2 and TRBJ2-5, is GAGVSQSPSNKVTEKGKDVELRCDPISGHTALYWYRQSLGQGLEFLIYFQGNSAPDKSGLPSDRFSAERTGGSVSTLTIQRTQQEDSAVYLCASSATPIRGETQYFGPGTRLLVL.

V is TRBV7-8 and J is TRBJ2-7, with D tentatively TRBD2 (6 bases). CDR1 is SGHVS, CDR2 FQNEAQ, per germline. This CDR3 is 16 amino acids long. The V gene lost 0 bases and the J gene lost 4 bases, with 16 bases spanning the gap. CDR3 in amino acids: CASSLAGGNPLYEQYF. In nucleotides, the CDR3 is TGTGCCAGCAGCTTAGCGGGCGGGAACCCTCTTTACGAGCAGTACTTC.

This clone was seen only once. The chain carries TRBV9 and TRBJ1-1; D is unclear. V was clipped by 0 bases and J by 1 base, with 4 bases between them. Germline CDR1 and CDR2: SGDLS and YYNGEE. CDR3 size: 13 residues. CDR3 DNA: TGTGCCAGCAGCGTAGGGTCGAACACTGAAGCTTTCTTT. Encoded protein: CASSVGSNTEAFF.

The V call is TRBV19, the J call TRBJ2-1, with TRBD2 as a possible D gene (6 bases). The CDR3 has 12 amino acids. Germline CDR1 is LNHDA and CDR2 is SQIVND (reference sequence). Trimming removed 5 bases at V and 15 bases at J, with 17 bases between. The CDR3 region is CASSYSGLYMFF. DNA for the CDR3: TGTGCCAGTAGTTACAGCGGGCTCTATATGTTCTTC.

This sequence joins TRBV2 and TRBJ2-7; 13 nucleotides line up with TRBD2. CDR1 is SNHLY, CDR2 FYNNEI, per germline. The V segment lost 7 bases and the J segment 2 bases; nucleotides outside the gene matches: 2. The CDR3 length is 14 residues. The CDR3 DNA sequence: TGTGCCAGCAAAGGACTAGCGGGAGCCTACGAGCAGTACTTC. It is translated as CASKGLAGAYEQYF.

In its sample, this clone was seen a few times. The chain has TRBV6-6 and TRBJ1-2; D is unclear. Trimming removed 2 bases at V and 4 bases at J, with 11 bases between. CDR1 and CDR2 (germline): MNHNY, SVGAGI (reference sequence). The CDR3 sequence is 14 residues long. Written as DNA, the CDR3 is TGTGCCAGCAGTTACGTCCAGGTTGGCTATGGCTACACCTTC. This codes for CASSYVQVGYGYTF.

Written as DNA, the CDR3 is TGTGCCAGCTTAGGGGCTTGGGCTGGTAATGAGCAGTTCTTC. It codes for CASLGAWAGNEQFF. The chain is built from TRBV5-6 and TRBJ2-1, with D perhaps TRBD1 (5 bases). The CDR3 covers 14 residues. The V end was cut by 7 bases, the J end by 7 bases, with 18 bases between. CDR1 and CDR2 from the germline V gene are SGHDT and YYEEEE.

This clone has just one count. This chain joins TRBV27 and TRBJ2-2, with D tentatively TRBD1 or TRBD2 (5 bases each). This CDR3 region has 15 residues. Trimming pared 3 bases from V and 4 bases from J, leaving 12 bases between. CDR1 MNHEY and CDR2 SMNVEV come from the germline V gene (reference sequence). CDR3 protein: CASSLPPGTTGELFF. DNA of the CDR3: TGTGCCAGCAGTTTGCCTCCGGGGACCACCGGGGAGCTGTTTTTT.

The J gene is TRBJ1-3, the V gene TRBV6-1; TRBD1 might be the D (6 bases). The CDR3 runs 14 residues. V shed 7 bases and J shed 3 bases, with 13 bases lying between them. Germline values: CDR1 MNHNS, CDR2 SASEGT. The CDR3 sequence: CASTSEGGGNTIYF. The CDR3 coding sequence is TGTGCCAGCACCTCAGAAGGGGGTGGAAACACCATATATTTT.

The chain carries TRBV10-3 and TRBJ2-1; D uncertain. The V gene lost 0 bases and the J gene lost 2 bases, with 8 bases spanning the gap. CDR3 length equals 15 residues. CDR1 and CDR2 (germline): ENHRY, SYGVKD. The CDR3 loop reads CAISESAVPYNEQFF. CDR3 sequence (DNA): TGTGCCATCAGTGAGTCTGCAGTCCCCTACAATGAGCAGTTCTTC.

J is TRBJ1-1 and V is TRBV30; the match to TRBD1 covers 8 bases. This CDR3 is built from 13 residues. CDR1 is GTSNPN, CDR2 SVGIG, per germline (reference sequence). Trimming at V came to 4 bases and at J to 10 bases, leaving 11 bases not matched to a gene. The chain's CDR3 is CAWTGLWTGLAFF. The CDR3 DNA reads as TGTGCCTGGACCGGCCTTTGGACAGGGCTAGCTTTCTTT.

The V call is TRBV4-3, the J call TRBJ2-2; no firm D call. Trimming took 1 base from V and 7 from J, leaving 13 bases between them. The CDR3 totals 15 residues. CDR1 and CDR2 from the germline V gene are LGHNA and YSLEER. CDR3 nucleotide sequence: TGCGCCAGCAGCCAAGCTTCTCCCGCTGGCGGGGAGCTGTTTTTT. Its translation: CASSQASPAGGELFF.

This chain joins TRBV19 and TRBJ2-1; 10 bases match TRBD1. The CDR3 has 15 amino acids. Germline V CDR1 and CDR2: LNHDA, SQIVND (reference sequence). J gave up 7 bases and V 4 bases, and 7 bases lay outside the gene matches. The CDR3 is CASSRGQGLGNEQFF. The CDR3 bases are TGTGCCAGTAGTAGGGGACAGGGGCTAGGGAATGAGCAGTTCTTC.

The chain is built from TRBV2 and TRBJ2-7; 13 bases are shared with TRBD2. Germline CDR1 reads SNHLY; CDR2 reads FYNNEI. After removal of 6 bases from V and 7 bases from J, the junction contained 6 bases not matched to a gene. CDR3 length equals 14 residues. CDR3 loop: CASSDRLAGGEQYF. The CDR3 DNA reads as TGTGCCAGCAGCGACCGACTAGCGGGAGGAGAGCAGTACTTC.